This is a list of T cell receptor beta chains from one sample in a study of blood T cell repertoires in COVID-19. Here immunoSEQ multiplex PCR was the method, and the copy in TCRdb shows in-frame clones only, minus some. The sample carries around 200,000 clones, roughly 85% recorded once. The sample was peripheral blood. The origin of the receptors is a woman aged 18 to 35 who had recovered from COVID-19. Each CDR3 is given with its conserved first and last residue. Each record gives: CDR3 DNA, CDR3 protein, V gene, clone size, D gene, J gene. D genes are given only for firm matches. Not every row has a clone size; where given, it reads once, few, many or a size class.

CDR3 DNA: TGTGCCAGCTCACCGAGCGGGGGAGTGGGCAATGAGCAGTTCTTC
CDR3 protein: CASSPSGGVGNEQFF
V gene: TRBV18
clone size: NA
D gene: TRBD2
J gene: TRBJ2-1

CDR3 DNA: TGTGCCAGCAGCCCTCGGACAGGGGGTTTTAACTATGGCTACACCTTC
CDR3 protein: CASSPRTGGFNYGYTF
V gene: TRBV5-4
clone size: NA
D gene: TRBD1
J gene: TRBJ1-2

CDR3 DNA: TGTGCCAGCAGCGGATCTAGCGGGAGCTCCTACGAGCAGTACTTC
CDR3 protein: CASSGSSGSSYEQYF
V gene: TRBV5-4
clone size: once
D gene: TRBD2
J gene: TRBJ2-7

CDR3 DNA: TGTGCCAGCAGCTCAACGGGGGGTAACACTGAAGCTTTCTTT
CDR3 protein: CASSSTGGNTEAFF
V gene: TRBV7-3
clone size: many
D gene: NA
J gene: TRBJ1-1

CDR3 DNA: TGTGCCAGCAGCCCGACTAGCGGGAGGGACACCGGGGAGCTGTTTTTT
CDR3 protein: CASSPTSGRDTGELFF
V gene: TRBV3-1/TRBV3-2
clone size: NA
D gene: TRBD2
J gene: TRBJ2-2

CDR3 DNA: TGTGCCAGCAGTTATATGGGGCCGAACACTGAAGCTTTCTTT
CDR3 protein: CASSYMGPNTEAFF
V gene: TRBV6-5
clone size: NA
D gene: NA
J gene: TRBJ1-1

CDR3 DNA: TGTGCCAGCAGCTTTCGCGGGAGGGAGGGAGATACGCAGTATTTT
CDR3 protein: CASSFRGREGDTQYF
V gene: TRBV7-9
clone size: NA
D gene: TRBD2
J gene: TRBJ2-3

CDR3 DNA: TGTGCCAGCAGTTACTCGGCAGTCCAAGAGACCCAGTACTTC
CDR3 protein: CASSYSAVQETQYF
V gene: TRBV6-2/TRBV6-3
clone size: many
D gene: NA
J gene: TRBJ2-5

CDR3 DNA: TGTGCCAGCAGCCCGCGGGAATACAATGAGCAGTTCTTC
CDR3 protein: CASSPREYNEQFF
V gene: TRBV3-1/TRBV3-2
clone size: NA
D gene: NA
J gene: TRBJ2-1

CDR3 DNA: TGTGCCACAGAAAGAACAGGGGGCCACTATGGCTACACCTTC
CDR3 protein: CATERTGGHYGYTF
V gene: TRBV15
clone size: once
D gene: TRBD1
J gene: TRBJ1-2

CDR3 DNA: TGTGCCAGCAGCCCCGAGTGGAACACTGAAGCTTTCTTT
CDR3 protein: CASSPEWNTEAFF
V gene: TRBV9
clone size: few
D gene: NA
J gene: TRBJ1-1

CDR3 DNA: TGTGCCAGCAGTTACGGGACAGGGAAGACTGAAGCTTTCTTT
CDR3 protein: CASSYGTGKTEAFF
V gene: TRBV6-5
clone size: NA
D gene: TRBD1
J gene: TRBJ1-1

CDR3 DNA: TGCGCCAGCAGCCAACAACGCCGGGACAGGGGTATGGGTCAGCCCCAGCATTTT
CDR3 protein: CASSQQRRDRGMGQPQHF
V gene: TRBV4-3
clone size: NA
D gene: TRBD1
J gene: TRBJ1-5

CDR3 DNA: TGTGCCAGCGGGGTCTGGGGGCGGACCTCTGGGGCCAACGTCCTGACTTTC
CDR3 protein: CASGVWGRTSGANVLTF
V gene: TRBV7-9
clone size: once
D gene: NA
J gene: TRBJ2-6

CDR3 DNA: TGTGCCAGCAGCGTCGGGACTACCTTTGGGACCCAGTACTTC
CDR3 protein: CASSVGTTFGTQYF
V gene: TRBV11-2
clone size: NA
D gene: TRBD2
J gene: TRBJ2-5

CDR3 DNA: TGTGCCAGCTCCTTGGACAGGGGTGGTGAAAAACTGTTTTTT
CDR3 protein: CASSLDRGGEKLFF
V gene: TRBV18
clone size: NA
D gene: TRBD1
J gene: TRBJ1-4

CDR3 DNA: TGTGCCAGCAGCGTAGGGGGGCCGGGAGGGGCTATTTACAATGAGCAGTTCTTC
CDR3 protein: CASSVGGPGGAIYNEQFF
V gene: TRBV9
clone size: NA
D gene: TRBD2
J gene: TRBJ2-1

CDR3 DNA: TGTGCCACCTGTTCGGGACTAGCGGCCTACAATGAGCAGTTCTTC
CDR3 protein: CATCSGLAAYNEQFF
V gene: TRBV10-3
clone size: NA
D gene: TRBD2
J gene: TRBJ2-1

CDR3 DNA: TGTGCCAGCAGTACAGGGGAGACTAGCACAGATACGCAGTATTTT
CDR3 protein: CASSTGETSTDTQYF
V gene: TRBV27
clone size: NA
D gene: TRBD1
J gene: TRBJ2-3

CDR3 DNA: TGTGCCAGCAGCTTGGACCGAAAAGCAAGCGTCCTGACTTTC
CDR3 protein: CASSLDRKASVLTF
V gene: TRBV5-4
clone size: NA
D gene: NA
J gene: TRBJ2-6

CDR3 DNA: TGTGCCAGCAGTTACTCCCCGGGACAGACTAACTATGGCTACACCTTC
CDR3 protein: CASSYSPGQTNYGYTF
V gene: TRBV6-5
clone size: NA
D gene: TRBD1
J gene: TRBJ1-2

CDR3 DNA: TGCGCCAGCAGCCAAGATCAGGGCGGATCCTACACTGAAGCTTTCTTT
CDR3 protein: CASSQDQGGSYTEAFF
V gene: TRBV4-3
clone size: many
D gene: NA
J gene: TRBJ1-1

CDR3 DNA: TGTGCAGCCGAGGGTCCGTACACCGGGGAGCTGTTTTTT
CDR3 protein: CAAEGPYTGELFF
V gene: TRBV7-9
clone size: NA
D gene: NA
J gene: TRBJ2-2

CDR3 DNA: TGTGCCACCAGTGATACGACAGGGGTTAGATGGTACTTC
CDR3 protein: CATSDTTGVRWYF
V gene: TRBV24-1
clone size: NA
D gene: TRBD1
J gene: TRBJ2-4

CDR3 DNA: TGTGCCAGCGGGCCCGAACTCGGGACTCGCGCCCACGAGCAGTACTTC
CDR3 protein: CASGPELGTRAHEQYF
V gene: TRBV11-2
clone size: NA
D gene: NA
J gene: TRBJ2-7

CDR3 DNA: TGCGCCAGCAGCCGTGGGACAGGGCAAGAGACCCAGTACTTC
CDR3 protein: CASSRGTGQETQYF
V gene: TRBV4-3
clone size: once
D gene: TRBD1
J gene: TRBJ2-5

CDR3 DNA: TGTGCCAGCAGCGTCGGTGCTAGCTCTGGAAACACCATATATTTT
CDR3 protein: CASSVGASSGNTIYF
V gene: TRBV7-2
clone size: NA
D gene: NA
J gene: TRBJ1-3

CDR3 DNA: TGTGCCAGCAGCCTTTCGGACAGGAGCACAGATACGCAGTATTTT
CDR3 protein: CASSLSDRSTDTQYF
V gene: TRBV7-2
clone size: NA
D gene: TRBD1
J gene: TRBJ2-3

CDR3 DNA: TGTGCCAGCAGTGCTCTTCTCCGACAGGGCATGGGGTACGAGCAGTACTTC
CDR3 protein: CASSALLRQGMGYEQYF
V gene: TRBV25-1
clone size: once
D gene: TRBD1
J gene: TRBJ2-7

CDR3 DNA: TGTGCCAGCAGCTTGTCACTCTATTCTTTGGACAGGGGGCGCACCTACGAGCAGTACTTC
CDR3 protein: CASSLSLYSLDRGRTYEQYF
V gene: TRBV5-4
clone size: NA
D gene: TRBD1
J gene: TRBJ2-7

CDR3 DNA: TGTGCCAGCAGCCGGACACTTTATAATTCACCCCTCCACTTT
CDR3 protein: CASSRTLYNSPLHF
V gene: TRBV13
clone size: NA
D gene: NA
J gene: TRBJ1-6

CDR3 DNA: TGCGCCAGCAGCCAGCGGGGACAGGGAATTGAAAAACTGTTTTTT
CDR3 protein: CASSQRGQGIEKLFF
V gene: TRBV4-3
clone size: NA
D gene: TRBD1
J gene: TRBJ1-4